Included here is one T cell receptor beta chain sequence, with context. Germline CDR1 SGHNT, CDR2 YENEEA. Deletions cut 0 bases from V and 4 bases from J, with 12 bases between. This CDR3 comprises 15 residues. The sample comes from a study of control samples from healthy donors and cancer patients. Data came from immunoSEQ multiplex PCR; TCRdb stores just in-frame clones and leaves some out. The sample yields around 190,000 clones, 85% to 95% seen once. The chain couples TRBV11-3 to TRBJ1-2; possibly TRBD1 for D (5 bases). The source material was blood. This TCR came from a man between 25 and 39 years old in good health. CDR3 region: CASSLDHNRSYGYTF. In DNA, the CDR3 is TGTGCCAGCAGCTTAGATCACAACAGGAGCTATGGCTACACCTTC.